This TCR beta chain was recorded in a study of shared clonotypes between healthy human individuals. Method: immunoSEQ multiplex PCR; TCRdb's copy keeps in-frame clones and lacks some. Among approximately 1,000,000 clones listed, about 84% were seen once. The TCR was taken from a man aged 18-30 years in good health. Some clones in this sample may be carry-over from other donors' samples. The sample taken for sequencing was memory CD4+ T cells from PBMCs. Stated subset: CD45RA-negative fraction.

The CDR3 sequence is CASSYGVTEAFF. The CDR3 DNA is TGTGCCAGCAGCTATGGAGTCACTGAAGCTTTCTTT. V gene TRBV5-8 combines with J gene TRBJ1-1, with no clear D. CDR3 size: 12 residues. Germline-derived CDR1 and CDR2 are SGHTS and YDEGEE. Deletions cut 3 bases from V and 4 bases from J, with 7 bases between.